Here is one T cell receptor beta chain with its context. Its target is not known. Data came from immunoSEQ multiplex PCR; TCRdb stores just in-frame clones and leaves some out. Among about half a million clones listed, roughly 80% were seen once. This CDR3 is 17 amino acids long. J gave up 4 bases and V 1 base, and 13 bases lay outside the gene matches. In germline, CDR1 is SGDLS, CDR2 YYNGEE. This specimen belongs to a study of shared clonotypes between healthy human individuals. Overall study findings and caveats: Sequencing depth was predicted to influence how clonotypes are shared among donors.

In unsorted samples, genomic DNA was obtained using about 90 million PBMCs. The receptor was isolated from a woman aged 40 to 50 in good health. Some clones in this sample may be carry-over from other donors' samples. V is TRBV9 and J is TRBJ2-5; 7 nucleotides line up with TRBD2. Sample: PBMCs. CDR3 residues: CASSVSMWDGGRETQYF. CDR3 in DNA: TGTGCCAGCAGCGTATCCATGTGGGACGGGGGGAGAGAGACCCAGTACTTC.